This T cell receptor beta chain was observed in a study of T-cell memory formation after mild COVID-19. This clonotype was counted between two and nine times. TCRdb recomputed calls from the 5' RACE reads with MiXCR, one row per CDR3 protein. The sample contains over 350,000 distinct CDR3 sequences, about 15% of which appear only once. Germline V gives CDR1 MNHEY, CDR2 SVGEGT. Between the trimmed V and J ends, which lost 2 bases and 2 bases, there was a span of 10 bases. The CDR3 spans 14 residues. This sequence originates from a man aged 18 to 30 who had mild COVID-19 (a few samples of this study predate the infection). Cell type and time point are not known. The specimen sequenced was PBMCs or a T cell subset sorted from them (not recorded which). This chain uses TRBV6-2 or TRBV6-3 with TRBJ2-7; D ambiguous. The CDR3 loop reads CASSYAGLTYEQYF. CDR3 coding DNA: TGTGCCAGCAGTTACGCAGGCCTTACCTACGAGCAGTACTTC.